This TCR beta chain was sequenced in a study of blood T cell repertoires in COVID-19. Whole-study context: T cells, B-cell-depleted T cells, or PBMCs provided the cDNA or gDNA that served as material.

Original processing notes: Quantification of nucleated cells was approximated via reference gene primer amplification. Profiled with immunoSEQ multiplex PCR; TCRdb holds only in-frame clones, not every one. Clonal size and the V and J genes are those of that table, whereas D and trimming came from the DNA. The table has 350,000 or so clones, roughly nine tenths seen once. Patients at the Seattle site were enrolled during active infection and followed longitudinally. CDR1 MNHEY and CDR2 SVGAGI come from the germline V gene. Trimming at V came to 6 bases and at J to 6 bases, leaving 9 bases not matched to a gene. The CDR3 consists of 14 residues.

What was sequenced was peripheral blood. The chain uses TRBV6-5 and TRBJ2-7; 9 positions agree with TRBD1. The origin of this receptor is a woman in her sixties with COVID-19, enrolled during active disease. The CDR3 here is CASRRQGGVIEQYF. CDR3 DNA sequence: TGTGCCAGCAGGCGACAGGGGGGTGTCATCGAGCAGTACTTC.